This entry features one TCR beta chain sequence. Libraries were prepared by immunoSEQ multiplex PCR; TCRdb keeps only in-frame clonotypes and omits some of them. Seen here are 93,000 or so clones, 85% to 90% observed once, and the top ten hold about 18%. CDR1 and CDR2 (germline): KGHSH, LQKENI. There are 16 residues in the CDR3. The V and J ends lost 3 bases and 5 bases, in that order; junction bases with no gene match: 12. The data are from a study of control samples from healthy donors and cancer patients. The specimen was PBMCs. This receptor was taken from a man in his sixties with lung cancer. This rearrangement joins TRBV18 to TRBJ2-7, with 8 bases aligning to TRBD1. CDR3 nucleotide sequence: TGTGCCAGCTCACCGAGTCGAGGACAGGGACGGAACGAGCAGTACGTC. It yields the protein CASSPSRGQGRNEQYV.